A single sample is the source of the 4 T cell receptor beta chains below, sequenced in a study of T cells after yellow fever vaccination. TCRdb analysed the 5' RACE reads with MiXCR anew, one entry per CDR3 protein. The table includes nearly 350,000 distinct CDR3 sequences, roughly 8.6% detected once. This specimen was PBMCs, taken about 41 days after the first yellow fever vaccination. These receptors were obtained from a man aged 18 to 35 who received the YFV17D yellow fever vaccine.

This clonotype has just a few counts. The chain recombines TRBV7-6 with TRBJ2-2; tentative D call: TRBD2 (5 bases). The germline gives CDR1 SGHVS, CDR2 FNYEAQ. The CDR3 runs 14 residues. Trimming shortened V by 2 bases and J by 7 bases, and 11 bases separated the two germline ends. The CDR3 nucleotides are TGTGCCAGCAGCTTAAAAGCTAGCAGCGGGGAGCTGTTTTTT. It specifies CASSLKASSGELFF.

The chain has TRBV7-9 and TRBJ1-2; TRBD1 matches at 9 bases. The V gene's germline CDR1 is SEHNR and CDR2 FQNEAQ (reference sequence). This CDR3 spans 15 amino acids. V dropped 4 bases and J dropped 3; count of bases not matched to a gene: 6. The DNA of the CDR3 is TGTGCCAGCAGCTCACAGGGGGCGGGAGACTATGGCTACACCTTC. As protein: CASSSQGAGDYGYTF.

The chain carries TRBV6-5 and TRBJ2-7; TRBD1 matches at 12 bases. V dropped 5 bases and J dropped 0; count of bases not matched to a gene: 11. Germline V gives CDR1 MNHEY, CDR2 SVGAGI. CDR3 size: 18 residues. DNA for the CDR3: TGTGCCAGCAGTAACACCGGGACAGGGGGCCGTAGCTCCTACGAGCAGTACTTC. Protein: CASSNTGTGGRSSYEQYF.

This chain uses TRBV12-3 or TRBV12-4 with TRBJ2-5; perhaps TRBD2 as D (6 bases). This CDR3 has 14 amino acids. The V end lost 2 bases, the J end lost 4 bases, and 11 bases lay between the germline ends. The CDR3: CASSLTRGRETQYF. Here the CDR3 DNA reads TGTGCCAGCAGTTTAACGCGGGGAAGAGAGACCCAGTACTTC.